This section outlines one TCR beta chain sequence together with its context. This sample was included in a study of blood T cell repertoires in COVID-19. Background on the study: COVID-19 samples from acute and convalescent phases originated in the United States, Italy and Spain. In each case, the material was cDNA or gDNA derived from T cells, B-cell-depleted T cells, or PBMCs.

Original handling: Reference gene primer amplification gave nucleated cell count estimates. Data came from immunoSEQ multiplex PCR; TCRdb stores just in-frame clones and leaves some out. The V and J calls and clone size were taken over from that table, and D and trimming were inferred from the DNA. Of about 290,000 clones listed, 80% to 90% are singletons. The sequencing sample was made of peripheral blood. This receptor was obtained from a woman in her twenties or thirties with active or convalescent COVID-19.

Here the CDR3 DNA reads TGTGCCAGTAGTGTGCGGGGGGACCCCTACGAGCAGTACTTC. As protein: CASSVRGDPYEQYF. The chain couples TRBV19 to TRBJ2-7, with 8 nucleotides matching TRBD2. Germline lookup yields CDR1 LNHDA and CDR2 SQIVND (reference sequence). This CDR3 contains 14 residues. V lost 5 bases, J lost 2 bases, and 5 bases stayed unmatched.